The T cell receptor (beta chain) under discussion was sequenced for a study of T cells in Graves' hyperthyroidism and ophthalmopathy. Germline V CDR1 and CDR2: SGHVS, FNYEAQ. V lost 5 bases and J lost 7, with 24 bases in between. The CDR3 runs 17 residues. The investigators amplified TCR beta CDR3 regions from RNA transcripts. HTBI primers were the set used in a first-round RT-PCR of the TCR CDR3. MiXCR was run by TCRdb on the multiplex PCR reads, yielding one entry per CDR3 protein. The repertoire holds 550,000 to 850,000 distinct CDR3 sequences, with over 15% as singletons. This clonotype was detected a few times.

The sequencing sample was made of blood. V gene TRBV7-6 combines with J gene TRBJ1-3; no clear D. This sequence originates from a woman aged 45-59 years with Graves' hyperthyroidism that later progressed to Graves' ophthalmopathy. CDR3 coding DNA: TGTGCCAGCAGCCCGGGATATGGCCCCGATGCATGGAACACCATATATTTT. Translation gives CASSPGYGPDAWNTIYF.